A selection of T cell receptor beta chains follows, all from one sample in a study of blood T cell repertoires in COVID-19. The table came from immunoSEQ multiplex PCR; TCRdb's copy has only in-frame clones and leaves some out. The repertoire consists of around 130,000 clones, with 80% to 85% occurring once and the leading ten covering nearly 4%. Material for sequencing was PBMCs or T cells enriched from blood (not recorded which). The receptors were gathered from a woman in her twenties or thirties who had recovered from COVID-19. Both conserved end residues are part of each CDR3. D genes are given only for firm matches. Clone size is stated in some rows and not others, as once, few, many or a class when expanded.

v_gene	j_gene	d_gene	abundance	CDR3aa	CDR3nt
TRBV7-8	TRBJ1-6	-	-	CASSLVGRAGNSPLHF	TGTGCCAGCAGCTTAGTAGGCCGCGCCGGGAATTCACCCCTCCACTTT
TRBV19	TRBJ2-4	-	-	CASSESLTGKNIQYF	TGTGCCAGTAGTGAATCCCTGACAGGCAAAAACATTCAGTACTTC
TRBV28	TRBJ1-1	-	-	CASSLPGGRVFMEAFF	TGTGCCAGCAGTTTACCGGGGGGCAGGGTTTTTATGGAAGCTTTCTTT
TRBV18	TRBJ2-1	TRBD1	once	CASSSTGFYNEQFF	TGTGCCAGCTCCTCGACAGGGTTCTACAATGAGCAGTTCTTC
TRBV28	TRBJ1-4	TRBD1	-	CASCPPTGGREKLFF	TGTGCCAGCTGCCCCCCAACAGGGGGTAGGGAAAAACTGTTTTTT
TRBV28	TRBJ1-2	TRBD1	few	CASSLTGGPYGYTF	TGTGCCAGCAGCCTGACAGGGGGCCCCTATGGCTACACCTTC
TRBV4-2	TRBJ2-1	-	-	CASSQAPGREQFF	TGTGCCAGCAGCCAAGCCCCAGGCCGGGAGCAGTTCTTC
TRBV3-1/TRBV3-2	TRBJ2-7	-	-	CASSFTYEQYF	TGTGCCAGCAGCTTCACCTACGAGCAGTACTTC
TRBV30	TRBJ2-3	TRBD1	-	CAWSDGQGTDTQYF	TGTGCCTGGAGTGACGGACAGGGCACAGATACGCAGTATTTT
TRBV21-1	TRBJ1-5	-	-	CASSKVGEGYGNQPQHF	TGTGCCAGCAGCAAAGTGGGCGAGGGTTATGGCAATCAGCCCCAGCATTTT
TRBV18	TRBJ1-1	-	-	CASSPLQGEAFF	TGTGCCAGCTCACCCCTTCAGGGTGAAGCTTTCTTT
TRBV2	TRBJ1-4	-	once	CASRAQGLTNEKLFF	TGTGCCAGCAGGGCCCAGGGGTTGACTAATGAAAAACTGTTTTTT
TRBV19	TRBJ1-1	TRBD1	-	CASSAWTGANTEAFF	TGTGCCAGTAGTGCATGGACAGGGGCCAACACTGAAGCTTTCTTT
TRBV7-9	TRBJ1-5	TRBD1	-	CASSGPGQGGNQPQHF	TGTGCCAGCAGCGGACCGGGACAGGGCGGCAATCAGCCCCAGCATTTT
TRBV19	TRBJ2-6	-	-	CASSTPLSGANVLTF	TGTGCCAGTAGTACCCCCCTCTCTGGGGCCAACGTCCTGACTTTC
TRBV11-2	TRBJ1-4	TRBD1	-	CASSTRQGPPTNEKLFF	TGTGCCAGCAGCACGCGACAGGGTCCGCCAACTAATGAAAAACTGTTTTTT
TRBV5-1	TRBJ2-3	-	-	CASSLTVASTDTQYF	TGCGCCAGCAGCTTAACTGTAGCTAGCACAGATACGCAGTATTTT
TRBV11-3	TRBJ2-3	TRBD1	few	CASSARTGSPGTDTQYF	TGTGCCAGCAGCGCCCGGACAGGATCCCCCGGCACAGATACGCAGTATTTT
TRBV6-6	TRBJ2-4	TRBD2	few	CASSPLAGGGAKNIQYF	TGTGCCAGCAGTCCTTTAGCGGGAGGGGGAGCCAAAAACATTCAGTACTTC
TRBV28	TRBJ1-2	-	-	CALGQVYGYTF	TGTGCCCTGGGCCAAGTTTATGGCTACACCTTC
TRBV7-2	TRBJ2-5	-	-	CASSPGGPRETQYF	TGTGCCAGCAGCCCCGGAGGGCCGCGGGAGACCCAGTACTTC
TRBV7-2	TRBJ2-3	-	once	CASSPDRDYTQYF	TGTGCCAGCAGCCCAGACAGGGACTATACGCAGTATTTT
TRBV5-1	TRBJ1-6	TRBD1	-	CASGRDRGFSPLHF	TGCGCCAGCGGACGGGACAGGGGATTTTCACCCCTCCACTTT
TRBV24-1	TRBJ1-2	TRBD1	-	CATSDPTGRGYGYTF	TGTGCCACCAGTGACCCGACAGGGAGAGGCTATGGCTACACCTTC
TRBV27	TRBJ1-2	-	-	CASSSSGGLISYGYTF	TGTGCCAGCAGTTCCTCGGGGGGGCTCATCAGCTATGGCTACACCTTC
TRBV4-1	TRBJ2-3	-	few	CASSQLSADGTDTQYF	TGCGCCAGCAGCCAACTAAGCGCGGATGGCACAGATACGCAGTATTTT
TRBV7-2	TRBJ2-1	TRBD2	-	CASSLRTSSRGYNEQFF	TGTGCCAGCAGCCTAAGGACTAGCAGTAGAGGGTACAATGAGCAGTTCTTC
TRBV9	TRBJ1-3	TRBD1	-	CASSFRTGDTIYF	TGTGCCAGCAGCTTCCGGACAGGGGACACCATATATTTT
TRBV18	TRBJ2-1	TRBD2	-	CASSPPLGGANAYNEQFF	TGTGCCAGCTCACCACCGCTCGGGGGGGCTAACGCCTACAATGAGCAGTTCTTC
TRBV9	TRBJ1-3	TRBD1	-	CASTPGTVGNTIYF	TGTGCCAGCACACCCGGGACAGTCGGAAACACCATATATTTT
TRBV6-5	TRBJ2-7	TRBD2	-	CASSRTSGEQYF	TGTGCCAGCAGCCGGACTAGCGGGGAGCAGTACTTC
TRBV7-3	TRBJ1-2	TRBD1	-	CASSLIPVRGRSYGYTF	TGTGCCAGCAGCTTAATCCCTGTCAGGGGGCGAAGCTATGGCTACACCTTC
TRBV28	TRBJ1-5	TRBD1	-	CASTPRGQGYQPQHF	TGTGCCAGCACTCCTCGGGGACAGGGATATCAGCCCCAGCATTTT
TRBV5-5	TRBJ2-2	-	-	CASRLGRVNTGELFF	TGTGCCAGCAGATTGGGACGGGTGAACACCGGGGAGCTGTTTTTT
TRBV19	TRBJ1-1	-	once	CASRGGGPEAFF	TGTGCCAGCCGGGGGGGAGGCCCTGAAGCTTTCTTT
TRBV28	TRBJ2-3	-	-	CASSPNRELNTDTQYF	TGTGCCAGCAGTCCAAACCGGGAGCTCAACACAGATACGCAGTATTTT
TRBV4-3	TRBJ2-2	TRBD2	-	CASSQTLALDTGELFF	TGCGCCAGCAGCCAAACACTAGCGTTGGACACCGGGGAGCTGTTTTTT
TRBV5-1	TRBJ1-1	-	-	CASSLRVADTEAFF	TGCGCCAGCAGCTTGCGGGTAGCCGACACTGAAGCTTTCTTT
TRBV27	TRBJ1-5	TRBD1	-	CASSILTGAVQHF	TGTGCCAGCAGTATACTCACAGGGGCGGTCCAGCATTTT
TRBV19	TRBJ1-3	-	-	CASSTINLAATSGNTIYF	TGTGCCAGTAGTACCATAAATCTTGCGGCCACCTCTGGAAACACCATATATTTT
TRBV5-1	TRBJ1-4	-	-	CASSSGRANEKLFF	TGCGCCAGCAGCTCTGGGAGGGCTAATGAAAAACTGTTTTTT
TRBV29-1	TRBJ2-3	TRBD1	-	CSANRGTDTQYF	TGCAGCGCAAACAGGGGTACAGATACGCAGTATTTT
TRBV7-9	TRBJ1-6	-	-	CASSLAVGQGSSPLHF	TGTGCCAGCAGCTTAGCCGTAGGTCAGGGATCTTCACCCCTCCACTTT
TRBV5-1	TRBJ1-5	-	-	CASSLLGGGNQPQHF	TGCGCCAGCAGCTTGTTGGGGGGAGGGAATCAGCCCCAGCATTTT
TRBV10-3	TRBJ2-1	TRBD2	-	CAISDPGLAGYNEQFF	TGTGCCATCAGTGACCCGGGACTAGCGGGGTACAATGAGCAGTTCTTC
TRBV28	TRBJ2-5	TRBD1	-	CASSLRFRGLWETQYF	TGTGCCAGCAGTCTTCGGTTTAGGGGGCTGTGGGAGACCCAGTACTTC
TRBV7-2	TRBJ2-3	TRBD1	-	CASSFRDREQDTQYF	TGTGCCAGCAGCTTCCGGGACAGGGAACAAGATACGCAGTATTTT
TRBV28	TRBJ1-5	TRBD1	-	CASRPGGTGQPQHF	TGTGCCAGCAGACCAGGGGGCACCGGTCAGCCCCAGCATTTT
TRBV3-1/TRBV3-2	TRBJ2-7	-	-	CASSQDAVAHEQYF	TGTGCCAGCAGCCAAGATGCGGTAGCCCACGAGCAGTACTTC
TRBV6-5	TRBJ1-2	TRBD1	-	CASSSWTGNNGYTF	TGTGCCAGCAGTTCCTGGACAGGGAACAATGGCTACACCTTC
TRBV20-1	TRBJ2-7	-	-	CSARGQGEQYF	TGCAGTGCTAGGGGCCAGGGCGAGCAGTACTTC
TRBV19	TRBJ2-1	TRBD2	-	CASSIVGTSDVVEQFF	TGTGCCAGTAGTATAGTAGGGACTAGCGACGTAGTTGAGCAGTTCTTC